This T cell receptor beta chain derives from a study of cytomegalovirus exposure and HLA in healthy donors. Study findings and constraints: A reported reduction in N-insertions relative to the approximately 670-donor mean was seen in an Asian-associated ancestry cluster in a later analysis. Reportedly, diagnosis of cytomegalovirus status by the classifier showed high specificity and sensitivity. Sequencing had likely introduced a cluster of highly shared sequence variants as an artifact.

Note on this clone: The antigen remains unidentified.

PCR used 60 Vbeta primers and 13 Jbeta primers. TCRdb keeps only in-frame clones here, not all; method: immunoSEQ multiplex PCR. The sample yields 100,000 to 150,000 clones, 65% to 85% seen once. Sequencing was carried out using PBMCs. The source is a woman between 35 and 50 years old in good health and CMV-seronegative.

CDR3 region: CATEGGNSPLHF. The CDR3 region has the DNA TGTGCCACCGAAGGGGGTAATTCACCCCTCCACTTT. V usage is TRBV28 and J usage is TRBJ1-6; possible D gene TRBD1, 6 bases. CDR3 length: 12 residues. Germline V CDR1 and CDR2: MDHEN, SYDVKM. With 10 bases removed from V and 6 bases from J, the gap between germline ends came to 10 bases. Variable domain in full (rest from reference TRBV28 and TRBJ1-6): DVKVTQSSRYLVKRTGEKVFLECVQDMDHENMFWYRQDPGLGLRLIYFSYDVKMKEKGDIPEGYSVSREKKERFSLILESASTNQTSMYLCATEGGNSPLHFGNGTRLTVT.